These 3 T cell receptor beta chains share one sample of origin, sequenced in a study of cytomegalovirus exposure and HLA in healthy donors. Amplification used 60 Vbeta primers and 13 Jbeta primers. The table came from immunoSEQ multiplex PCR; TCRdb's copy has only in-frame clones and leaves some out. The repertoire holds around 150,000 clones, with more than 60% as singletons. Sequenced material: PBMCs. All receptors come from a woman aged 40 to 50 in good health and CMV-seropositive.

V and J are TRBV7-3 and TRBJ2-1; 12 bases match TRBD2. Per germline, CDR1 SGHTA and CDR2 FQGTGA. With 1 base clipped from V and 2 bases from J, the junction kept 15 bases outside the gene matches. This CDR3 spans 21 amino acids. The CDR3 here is CASSLRDRWASGRGPYNEQFF. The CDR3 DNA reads TGTGCCAGCAGCTTAAGAGATCGATGGGCTAGCGGGAGGGGCCCCTACAATGAGCAGTTCTTC.

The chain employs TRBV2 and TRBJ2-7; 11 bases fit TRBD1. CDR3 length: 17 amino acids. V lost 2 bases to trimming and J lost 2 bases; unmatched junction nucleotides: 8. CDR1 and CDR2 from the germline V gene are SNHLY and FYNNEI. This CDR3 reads CASSERTGGFVPYEQYF. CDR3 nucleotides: TGTGCCAGCAGTGAACGGACAGGGGGCTTCGTCCCCTACGAGCAGTACTTC.

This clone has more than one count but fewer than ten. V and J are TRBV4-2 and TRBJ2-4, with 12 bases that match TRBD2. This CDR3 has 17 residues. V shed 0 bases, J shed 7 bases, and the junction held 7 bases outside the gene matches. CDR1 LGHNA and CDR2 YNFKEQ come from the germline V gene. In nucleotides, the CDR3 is TGTGCCAGCAGCCAAGAGTCTAGCGGGAGGGCAAAGAACATTCAGTACTTC. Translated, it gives CASSQESSGRAKNIQYF.